Here is one T cell receptor (beta chain) with its context. Germline CDR1 and CDR2: SGHAT and FQNNGV. Deletions cut 4 bases from V and 3 bases from J, with 19 bases between. This CDR3 region has 17 residues. Repertoires were generated with immunoSEQ multiplex PCR, while TCRdb's copy carries only in-frame clones and drops some. The sample shows about 170,000 clones, 70% to 90% of them seen only once. Donors were grouped by their self-reported clinical history. The sample belongs to a study of blood T cell repertoires in COVID-19. Study context: From the United States, Italy and Spain came samples of acute and convalescent COVID-19.

The gene calls are TRBV11-2 and TRBJ1-3, with a weak D call TRBD1 (6 bases). The clonotype was recovered from a woman between 50 and 59 years old who had recovered from COVID-19. The sequencing input was PBMCs or T cells enriched from blood (not recorded which). This CDR3 reads CASSYNLQGSIGNTIYF. DNA of the CDR3: TGTGCCAGCAGCTACAACTTACAGGGTAGTATTGGAAACACCATATATTTT.